Listed below are T cell receptor beta chains from one sample, sequenced in a study of cytomegalovirus exposure and HLA in healthy donors. Method: immunoSEQ multiplex PCR; TCRdb's copy keeps in-frame clones and lacks some. Among roughly 250,000 clones listed, 90% were seen once. The source material was PBMCs. Source of these receptors: a young woman in good health and CMV-seronegative. Each CDR3 is given without its conserved first and last residue.

v_gene: TRBV28
CDR3aa: ASGTAGTRHNEQF

v_gene: TRBV10-2
CDR3aa: ASSESTLIRGERMTDTQY

v_gene: TRBV13
CDR3aa: ASSPRRAQYSNTGELF

v_gene: TRBV10-2
CDR3aa: ASSDNLEIHNEQF

v_gene: TRBV28
CDR3aa: ASSFSRGGRNTEAF

v_gene: TRBV30
CDR3aa: AWSYRGGGYGYT

v_gene: TRBV28
CDR3aa: ASSFCLAGGLRHQETQY

v_gene: TRBV6-5
CDR3aa: ATTGGNTEAF

v_gene: TRBV5-4
CDR3aa: ASSPLGVNSPLH

v_gene: TRBV7-8
CDR3aa: ASSLASSRHGVEQF